The 23 T cell receptor beta chains presented below share a single source sample, sequenced in a study of identifying expanded T cells in peripheral blood. The repertoire was sequenced with immunoSEQ multiplex PCR; TCRdb's copy has only in-frame clones and lacks some. This table holds some 99,000 clones, around 89% found once. Sequenced sample: blood. The receptors here all came from a person between 18 and 69 years old in good health.

The chain combines TRBV6-5 with TRBJ1-1, with 7 nucleotides matching TRBD1. The CDR3 consists of 13 residues. V trimming: 7 bases; J trimming: 4 bases; junction bases outside the gene matches: 6. Per the germline V gene, CDR1 is MNHEY and CDR2 is SVGAGI. The CDR3 DNA is TGTGCCAGCACGTCGGCAGGGGGCACTGAAGCTTTCTTT. This translates into CASTSAGGTEAFF.

The V and J genes are TRBV7-2 and TRBJ2-3, with 11 bases lining up with TRBD1. The germline V gene has CDR1 SGHTA and CDR2 FQGNSA. Trimming at V came to 5 bases and at J to 3 bases, leaving 7 bases not matched to a gene. The CDR3 is 16 residues long. The CDR3 region has the DNA TGTGCCAGCAGCCCGAGGACAGGGGGCCCAACAGATACGCAGTATTTT. Translation gives CASSPRTGGPTDTQYF.

This clone was detected a few times. This chain uses TRBV6-6 with TRBJ1-1; tentative D call: TRBD1 (5 bases). Per the germline V gene, CDR1 is MNHNY and CDR2 is SVGAGI (reference sequence). V lost 4 bases and J 6 bases, leaving 18 bases between the germline ends. The CDR3 is 15 amino acids. CDR3 protein: CASSFTGRQSSEAFF. In DNA, the CDR3 is TGTGCCAGCAGTTTCACGGGACGCCAGAGCTCTGAAGCTTTCTTT.

The chain is built from TRBV5-6 and TRBJ2-2; unclear D gene. V lost 2 bases and J lost 1, with 3 bases in between. There are 13 residues in the CDR3. Germline CDR1 and CDR2: SGHDT and YYEEEE. The CDR3 loop is CASSFQNTGELFF. The CDR3 nucleotides are TGTGCCAGCAGCTTCCAGAACACCGGGGAGCTGTTTTTT. Together with reference TRBV5-6 and TRBJ2-2, the CDR3 gives the full variable domain: DAGVTQSPTHLIKTRGQQVTLRCSPKSGHDTVSWYQQALGQGPQFIFQYYEEEERQRGNFPDRFSGHQFPNYSSELNVNALLLGDSALYLCASSFQNTGELFFGEGSRLTVL.

The chain employs TRBV11-2 and TRBJ1-2; 8 positions agree with TRBD1. V was clipped by 5 bases and J by 8 bases; unmatched bases: 13. The CDR3 is made up of 15 amino acids. CDR1 and CDR2 (germline): SGHAT, FQNNGV. The CDR3 region is CASSHLDQGAGGYTF. CDR3 DNA: TGTGCCAGCAGCCACCTAGACCAGGGGGCGGGGGGCTACACCTTC.

The V gene is TRBV7-9, the J gene TRBJ2-5; TRBD1 matches 9 bases. Germline V gene data show CDR1 as SEHNR and CDR2 as FQNEAQ (reference sequence). The length of the CDR3 is 14 residues. V shed 5 bases and J 1 base; nucleotides not matched to a gene: 2. The CDR3 spells CASSRQGVQETQYF. CDR3 nucleotides: TGTGCCAGCAGCAGACAGGGGGTCCAAGAGACCCAGTACTTC.

This clone has a single count. The chain couples TRBV29-1 to TRBJ1-3; D gene unclear. Germline-derived CDR1 and CDR2 are SQVTM and ANQGSEA. The CDR3 contains 15 residues. Trimming shortened V by 2 bases and J by 0 bases, and 11 bases separated the two germline ends. In nucleotides, the CDR3 is TGCAGCGTTGAAATGATCCGGGACTCTGGAAACACCATATATTTT. Its protein is CSVEMIRDSGNTIYF.

The V and J genes are TRBV7-9 and TRBJ2-1; no firm D call. The CDR3 length is 11 residues. Germline CDR1 and CDR2: SEHNR and FQNEAQ (reference sequence). The V gene lost 7 bases and the J gene lost 8 bases, with 9 bases spanning the gap. The CDR3 region is CASTRAHEQFF. The CDR3 DNA sequence: TGTGCCAGCACCCGGGCCCATGAGCAGTTCTTC.

The DNA for the CDR3 is TGTGCCAGTAGTAACCCGGGCCATAGCAATCAGCCCCAGCATTTT. Its protein product is CASSNPGHSNQPQHF. This chain links TRBV19 with TRBJ1-5; D unclear. The germline V gene has CDR1 LNHDA and CDR2 SQIVND (reference sequence). The CDR3 spans 15 residues. Trimming cost V 4 bases and J 0 bases, with 10 bases left between them.

The chain couples TRBV29-1 to TRBJ2-1; possible D gene TRBD2, 6 bases. V was pared by 3 bases and J by 9 bases, with 18 bases between. The CDR3 totals 14 residues. Germline V gene lookup returns CDR1 SQVTM and CDR2 ANQGSEA. CDR3 DNA sequence: TGCAGCGTTGAGCGGGGCAGGGATGGGATTGAGCAGTTCTTC. Encoded protein: CSVERGRDGIEQFF.

The chain couples TRBV21-1 to TRBJ2-3. TRBV21-1 is deemed a pseudogene. This CDR3 is 16 amino acids long. The CDR3 loop is CASIQSWVGLLDTQYF. CDR3 nucleotide sequence: TGTGCCAGCATCCAGTCGTGGGTCGGTCTGTTAGATACGCAGTATTTT.

J is TRBJ1-4 and V is TRBV18; no definite D call. Trimming removed 7 bases from V and 2 bases from J, with 5 bases in between. The CDR3 totals 12 residues. In germline, CDR1 is KGHSH, CDR2 LQKENI. CDR3 bases: TGTGCCAGCTTTAGCACTAATGAAAAACTGTTTTTT. Translated: CASFSTNEKLFF. Variable domain in full (rest from reference TRBV18 and TRBJ1-4): NAGVMQNPRHLVRRRGQEARLRCSPMKGHSHVYWYRQLPEEGLKFMVYLQKENIIDESGMPKERFSAEFPKEGPSILRIQQVVRGDSAAYFCASFSTNEKLFFGSGTQLSVL.

The chain joins TRBV5-1 to TRBJ2-3; no clear D. The CDR3 sequence is 16 residues long. Germline assignment: CDR1 SGHRS and CDR2 YFSETQ. The V gene lost 2 bases and the J gene lost 1 base, with 14 bases spanning the gap. The CDR3 reads CASSFSNFGGTDTQYF. In nucleotides, the CDR3 is TGCGCCAGCAGCTTTTCCAATTTTGGTGGCACAGATACGCAGTATTTT.

This chain uses TRBV11-3 with TRBJ2-4; 15 bases line up with TRBD2. Per germline, CDR1 SGHNT and CDR2 YENEEA. Trimming removed 5 bases from V and 0 bases from J; junction bases left unmatched: 8. The CDR3 covers 19 residues. The chain's CDR3 is CASSLGTSGGLLAKNIQYF. CDR3 sequence (DNA): TGTGCCAGCAGCCTTGGGACTAGCGGGGGGTTACTAGCCAAAAACATTCAGTACTTC. The whole variable domain, remainder taken from reference TRBV11-3 and TRBJ2-4, is EAGVVQSPRYKIIEKKQPVAFWCNPISGHNTLYWYLQNLGQGPELLIRYENEEAVDDSQLPKDRFSAERLKGVDSTLKIQPAELGDSAVYLCASSLGTSGGLLAKNIQYFGAGTRLSVL.

This sequence joins TRBV7-2 and TRBJ1-2; 8 bases are shared with TRBD1. Germline CDR1 reads SGHTA; CDR2 reads FQGNSA. CDR3 size: 14 residues. The junction had 7 bases not matched to a gene; V was cut back by 4 bases and J by 6 bases. The CDR3 protein is CASSSRDRRDGYTF. The CDR3 DNA reads TGTGCCAGCAGCTCCAGGGACAGGAGGGATGGCTACACCTTC.

The V and J genes are TRBV5-1 and TRBJ2-3, with D perhaps matching TRBD1 (6 bases). The germline CDR1 and CDR2 sequences are SGHRS and YFSETQ. This CDR3 comprises 14 residues. V was pared by 0 bases and J by 6 bases, with 11 bases between. The CDR3 region is CASSLEQGADTQYF. DNA of the CDR3: TGCGCCAGCAGCTTGGAACAGGGTGCGGATACGCAGTATTTT.

This chain uses TRBV6-6 with TRBJ1-2; D is unclear. Germline V lookup: CDR1 MNHNY, CDR2 SVGAGI (reference sequence). This CDR3 has 12 amino acids. The V end lost 2 bases, the J end lost 5 bases, and 6 bases lay between the germline ends. CDR3: CASSYKGYGYTF. For the CDR3, the DNA is TGTGCCAGCAGTTACAAGGGATATGGCTACACCTTC.

The V gene is TRBV7-9, the J gene TRBJ1-1; D remains unclear. CDR3 length: 14 amino acids. Per germline, CDR1 SEHNR and CDR2 FQNEAQ (reference sequence). V lost 7 bases to trimming and J lost 8 bases, with 20 bases between them. The CDR3 loop reads CASIQDLSLSEAFF. CDR3 in DNA: TGTGCCAGCATCCAAGACCTCTCCCTTAGCGAAGCTTTCTTT.

This clone was detected once. The chain has TRBV6-1 and TRBJ2-7; TRBD1 agrees at 7 bases. The CDR3 is made up of 15 amino acids. The germline CDR1 and CDR2 sequences are MNHNS and SASEGT. V trimming: 8 bases; J trimming: 2 bases; junction bases outside the gene matches: 12. CDR3 in DNA: TGTGCCAGCTTCAGAGGGGGCGCCGGCCCCTACGAGCAGTACTTC. Translated, it gives CASFRGGAGPYEQYF.

This clone was recorded a few times. The rearrangement links TRBV2 to TRBJ2-7; D might be TRBD2 (6 bases). The V gene's germline CDR1 is SNHLY and CDR2 FYNNEI. The germline V and J ends were trimmed by 6 bases and 1 base, with 13 bases remaining between them. The CDR3 has 14 residues. The CDR3 sequence: CASRTGTYSYEQYF. CDR3 coding DNA: TGTGCCAGCAGAACCGGGACTTATTCCTACGAGCAGTACTTC.

The rearrangement uses TRBV4-2 and TRBJ1-4, with D perhaps TRBD1 (5 bases). V gave up 5 bases and J gave up 4 bases, with 17 bases separating them. The germline V gene has CDR1 LGHNA and CDR2 YNFKEQ. CDR3 size: 16 residues. The CDR3 DNA reads as TGTGCCAGCAGCAACCTTGGGGCAGCTCTTAATGAAAAACTGTTTTTT. Its protein product is CASSNLGAALNEKLFF.

This clone showed up just once. The genes are TRBV6-1 and TRBJ1-2; perhaps TRBD1 as D (5 bases). CDR3 length: 14 amino acids. Germline V lookup: CDR1 MNHNS, CDR2 SASEGT. Trimming stripped 11 bases from V and 7 bases from J, with 23 bases between. The CDR3 reads CAGLPGQGLGGYTF. The CDR3, as DNA: TGTGCCGGACTGCCGGGTCAGGGACTAGGTGGCTACACCTTC.

This clone was recorded once. V is TRBV11-2 and J is TRBJ2-1, with unresolved D. The CDR3 is 16 amino acids. Trimming cost V 5 bases and J 0 bases, with 14 bases left between them. Germline V lookup: CDR1 SGHAT, CDR2 FQNNGV. The CDR3 spells CASSPAVSSSYNEQFF. CDR3 sequence (DNA): TGTGCCAGCAGCCCCGCGGTTTCGAGCTCCTACAATGAGCAGTTCTTC.